This TCR beta chain was captured in a study of early stage breast cancer tumors. Study results and caveats: Tumor and normal breast were distinguished via blood comparison in most of the 16 patients.

This clone was detected only a few times. Antigen unknown. Germline V gene data show CDR1 as SGHAT and CDR2 as FQNNGV. V lost 5 bases to trimming and J lost 4 bases, with 12 bases between them. CDR3 length equals 14 residues. Method: immunoSEQ multiplex PCR; TCRdb's copy keeps in-frame clones and lacks some. This repertoire shows roughly 58,000 clones, just over 90% found once; its top ten account for roughly 5%. Source material: blood. V is TRBV11-2 and J is TRBJ2-1, with a tentative D call TRBD2 (6 bases). This sequence was found in a person aged 70 to 85 with breast cancer. CDR3 loop: CASSPTREYNEQFF. The CDR3 nucleotides read TGTGCCAGCAGCCCGACTAGGGAATACAATGAGCAGTTCTTC. The variable domain in full, completed from reference TRBV11-2 and TRBJ2-1, reads EAGVAQSPRYKIIEKRQSVAFWCNPISGHATLYWYQQILGQGPKLLIQFQNNGVVDDSQLPKDRFSAERLKGVDSTLKIQPAKLEDSAVYLCASSPTREYNEQFFGPGTRLTVL.